This record covers a single T cell receptor beta chain. Its specificity is unknown. The protocol was immunoSEQ multiplex PCR, while the TCRdb copy is restricted to in-frame clones and leaves out a portion. In the table there are over 100,000 clones, just under 90% of which are singletons. This sample is part of a study of cytomegalovirus exposure and HLA in healthy donors. The wider study: The roughly 130 validation repertoires used the same platform as the approximately 700 first-cohort repertoires, a later analysis reported. Study-level results: Confirmation was obtained in vitro that a few CMV-associated chains are specific for CMV antigens.

This CDR3 region has 16 residues. Trimming took 4 bases from V and 2 from J, leaving 18 bases between them. CDR1 is SGHVS, CDR2 FNYEAQ, per germline. Source material: PBMCs. The sequence came from a man under 40 in good health and CMV-seronegative. The V and J genes are TRBV7-6 and TRBJ2-7; D is perhaps TRBD1 (7 bases). Written as DNA, the CDR3 is TGTGCCAGCAGCTCGCCAAGGGCAGGGGGGACCTACGAGCAGTACTTC. Translated, it gives CASSSPRAGGTYEQYF.